This TCR beta chain was captured in a study of blood T cell repertoires in COVID-19. Across the study: The United States, Italy and Spain supplied acute and convalescent COVID-19 samples.

Method: immunoSEQ multiplex PCR; TCRdb's copy keeps in-frame clones and lacks some. The sample includes about 200,000 clones, roughly 78% of them seen just once. This CDR3 is built from 17 residues. The TCR was taken from a woman older than 75 with active or convalescent COVID-19. Sequenced: peripheral blood. The chain joins TRBV12-2 to TRBJ1-1; the D call in the table, TRBD1, was not verified against the DNA. TRBV12-2 is an annotated pseudogene. Here the CDR3 reads CASRRGTVKQMNTEAFF. The CDR3 nucleotides are TGTGCAAGTCGCAGAGGGACAGTTAAACAAATGAACACTGAAGCTTTCTTT.